This is a list of T cell receptor beta chains from one sample in a study of T cell responses to AZD1222 COVID-19 vaccine. Using immunoSEQ multiplex PCR, the repertoire was profiled, and TCRdb retains in-frame clones only, with some absent. The table lists about 97,000 clones, roughly 86% of them singletons. The source material was peripheral blood, sampled 28 days after the second AZD1222 dose. These receptors were obtained from an adult who received the AZD1222 COVID-19 vaccine. Both conserved end residues are part of each CDR3.

V gene: TRBV20-1
CDR3 length: 11
J gene: TRBJ2-1
CDR3 protein: CSVPRPPEQFF

V gene: TRBV7-3
CDR3 length: 17
J gene: TRBJ2-3
CDR3 protein: CASSLKVLAGGTDTQYF

V gene: TRBV2
CDR3 length: 14
J gene: TRBJ1-1
CDR3 protein: CASSYQGFSTEAFF

V gene: TRBV5-8
CDR3 length: 15
J gene: TRBJ1-5
CDR3 protein: CASSLSGKFRQPQHF

V gene: TRBV7-2
CDR3 length: 15
J gene: TRBJ1-1
CDR3 protein: CASSLGLGFNTEAFF

V gene: TRBV28
CDR3 length: 15
J gene: TRBJ2-7
CDR3 protein: CASTTRGTPGYEQYF

V gene: TRBV7-9
CDR3 length: 14
J gene: TRBJ1-1
CDR3 protein: CASSDDRGGTEAFF

V gene: TRBV5-6
CDR3 length: 16
J gene: TRBJ2-5
CDR3 protein: CASSTGLAGDLETQYF

V gene: TRBV30
CDR3 length: 17
J gene: TRBJ1-6
CDR3 protein: CAWRVLKTGPPFSPLHF

V gene: TRBV9
CDR3 length: 16
J gene: TRBJ1-3
CDR3 protein: CASSGGGTLTGNTIYF

V gene: TRBV10-1
CDR3 length: 15
J gene: TRBJ2-3
CDR3 protein: CASSVGTVSTDTQYF

V gene: TRBV7-2
CDR3 length: 14
J gene: TRBJ1-5
CDR3 protein: CASSTTGSNQPQHF

V gene: TRBV4-2
CDR3 length: 16
J gene: TRBJ2-1
CDR3 protein: CASSHDLAGAPNEQFF

V gene: TRBV5-4
CDR3 length: 14
J gene: TRBJ1-5
CDR3 protein: CASSFQGSPQPQHF

V gene: TRBV6-5
CDR3 length: 15
J gene: TRBJ1-3
CDR3 protein: CASSQWGAAGNTIYF

V gene: TRBV7-2
CDR3 length: 16
J gene: TRBJ1-1
CDR3 protein: CASSQHRTGTGGGAFF

V gene: TRBV7-9
CDR3 length: 15
J gene: TRBJ1-4
CDR3 protein: CASSLFPATNEKLFF

V gene: TRBV5-6
CDR3 length: 17
J gene: TRBJ2-7
CDR3 protein: CASSPRASGRVQYEQYF

V gene: TRBV3-1/TRBV3-2
CDR3 length: 15
J gene: TRBJ1-3
CDR3 protein: CASSRYTGTSDTIYF

V gene: TRBV19
CDR3 length: 13
J gene: TRBJ2-7
CDR3 protein: CAVGDGRPSEQYF

V gene: TRBV5-4
CDR3 length: 18
J gene: TRBJ1-2
CDR3 protein: CASSLGSGQNQHIYGYTF

V gene: TRBV18
CDR3 length: 15
J gene: TRBJ1-1
CDR3 protein: CASSPSTGLNTEAFF

V gene: TRBV4-1
CDR3 length: 16
J gene: TRBJ2-1
CDR3 protein: CASSQEPRRVGHEQFF

V gene: TRBV9
CDR3 length: 14
J gene: TRBJ2-2
CDR3 protein: CASSVGQNTGELFF

V gene: TRBV5-1
CDR3 length: 16
J gene: TRBJ2-3
CDR3 protein: CASSRTTSGGTDTQYF

V gene: TRBV27
CDR3 length: 14
J gene: TRBJ1-1
CDR3 protein: CASSDPRGGTEAFF

V gene: TRBV18
CDR3 length: 15
J gene: TRBJ2-7
CDR3 protein: CASSLRDRGWSEQYF

V gene: TRBV5-1
CDR3 length: 15
J gene: TRBJ1-1
CDR3 protein: CASSFGSTKGTEAFF

V gene: TRBV28
CDR3 length: 14
J gene: TRBJ1-2
CDR3 protein: CASSLQGVNYGYTF

V gene: TRBV28
CDR3 length: 13
J gene: TRBJ2-3
CDR3 protein: CASRQGITDTQYF

V gene: TRBV9
CDR3 length: 14
J gene: TRBJ2-3
CDR3 protein: CASSETSGTDTQYF

V gene: TRBV5-1
CDR3 length: 13
J gene: TRBJ1-2
CDR3 protein: CASSSQGHDGYTF

V gene: TRBV30
CDR3 length: 14
J gene: TRBJ1-4
CDR3 protein: CAWSGQGTNEKLFF